What follows describes a single T cell receptor beta chain. Between the trimmed V and J ends, which lost 5 bases and 4 bases, there was a span of 17 bases. The CDR3 sequence is 15 residues long. Germline V gene lookup returns CDR1 SGHNT and CDR2 YYREEE (reference sequence). Produced via immunoSEQ multiplex PCR; TCRdb's table is partial and in-frame only. The table records a few hundred thousand clones, roughly 80% of them present only once. This sample was taken from a study of blood T cell repertoires in COVID-19. The chain links TRBV5-4 to TRBJ2-3, with a tentative D call TRBD2 (7 bases). Sequencing was carried out using peripheral blood. The clonotype originates from a woman aged 45 to 65 with acute or convalescent COVID-19. The CDR3 loop reads CASRMGAGRADTQYF. The DNA for the CDR3 is TGTGCCAGCAGAATGGGGGCAGGGAGGGCAGATACGCAGTATTTT.